These 2 T cell receptor beta chains came from one sample sequenced in a study of type 1 and type 2 diabetes patients. PCR was run on genomic DNA. The TCR beta CDR3 region was amplified using 30 forward and 13 reverse primers. Using its own MiXCR run on the multiplex PCR reads, TCRdb lists one record per CDR3 protein. This sample has about 270,000 distinct CDR3 sequences, with over 45% found just once. Sequenced: peripheral blood mononuclear cells (PBMCs). The receptor source for this set is a man aged 18-30 years with type 2 diabetes.

There are many counts of this clonotype. The chain uses TRBV25-1 and TRBJ1-2; no clear D gene. Germline V gene sequence: CDR1 MGHDK, CDR2 SYGVNS. The V gene lost 4 bases and the J gene lost 7 bases, with 7 bases spanning the gap. This CDR3 contains 11 residues. The CDR3 nucleotides read TGTGCCAGCAGTGCAGGATTTGGCTACACCTTC. It encodes CASSAGFGYTF.

This clonotype was counted a few times. The gene calls are TRBV29-1 and TRBJ2-1; 8 bases match TRBD1. The V gene end was trimmed by 5 bases and the J gene end by 8 bases; junction bases not matched to a gene: 5. The CDR3 consists of 12 residues. The V gene's germline CDR1 is SQVTM and CDR2 ANQGSEA. The CDR3 sequence is CSVNRGTHEQFF. The CDR3 DNA sequence: TGCAGCGTTAACAGGGGGACTCATGAGCAGTTCTTC.